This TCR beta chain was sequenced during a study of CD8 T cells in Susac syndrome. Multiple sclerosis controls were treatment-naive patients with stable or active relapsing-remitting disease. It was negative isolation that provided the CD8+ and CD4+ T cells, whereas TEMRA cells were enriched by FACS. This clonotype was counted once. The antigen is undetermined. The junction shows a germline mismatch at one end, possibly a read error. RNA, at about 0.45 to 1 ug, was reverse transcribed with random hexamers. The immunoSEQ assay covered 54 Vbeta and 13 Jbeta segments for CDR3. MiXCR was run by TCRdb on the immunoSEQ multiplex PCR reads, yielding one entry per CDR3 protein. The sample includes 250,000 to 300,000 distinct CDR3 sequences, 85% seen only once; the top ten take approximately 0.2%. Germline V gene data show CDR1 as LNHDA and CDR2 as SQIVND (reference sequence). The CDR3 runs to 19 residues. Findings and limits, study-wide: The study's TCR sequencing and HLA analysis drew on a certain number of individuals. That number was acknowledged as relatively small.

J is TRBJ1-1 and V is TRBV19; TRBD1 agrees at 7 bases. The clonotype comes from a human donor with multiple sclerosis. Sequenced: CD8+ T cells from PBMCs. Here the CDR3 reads CASSIFISWGEKNRGEVFF. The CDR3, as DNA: TGTGCCAGTAGTATTTTTATCAGCTGGGGGGAGAAGAACAGGGGAGAAGTTTTCTTT.